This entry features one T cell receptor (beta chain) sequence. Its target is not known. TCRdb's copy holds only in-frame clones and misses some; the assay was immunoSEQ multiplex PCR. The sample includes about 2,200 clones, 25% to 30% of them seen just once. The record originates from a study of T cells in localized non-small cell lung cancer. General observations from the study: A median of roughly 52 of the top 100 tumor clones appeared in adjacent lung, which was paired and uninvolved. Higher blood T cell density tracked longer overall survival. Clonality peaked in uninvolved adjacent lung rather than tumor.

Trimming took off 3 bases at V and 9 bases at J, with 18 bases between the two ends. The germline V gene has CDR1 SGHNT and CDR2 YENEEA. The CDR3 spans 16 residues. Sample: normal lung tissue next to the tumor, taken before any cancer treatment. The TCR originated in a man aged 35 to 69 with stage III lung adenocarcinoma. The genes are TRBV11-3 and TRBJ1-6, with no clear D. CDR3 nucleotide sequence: TGTGCCAGCAGCTTTCAAGGGCCGGGCCTTTTTTCACCCCTCCACTTT. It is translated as CASSFQGPGLFSPLHF.